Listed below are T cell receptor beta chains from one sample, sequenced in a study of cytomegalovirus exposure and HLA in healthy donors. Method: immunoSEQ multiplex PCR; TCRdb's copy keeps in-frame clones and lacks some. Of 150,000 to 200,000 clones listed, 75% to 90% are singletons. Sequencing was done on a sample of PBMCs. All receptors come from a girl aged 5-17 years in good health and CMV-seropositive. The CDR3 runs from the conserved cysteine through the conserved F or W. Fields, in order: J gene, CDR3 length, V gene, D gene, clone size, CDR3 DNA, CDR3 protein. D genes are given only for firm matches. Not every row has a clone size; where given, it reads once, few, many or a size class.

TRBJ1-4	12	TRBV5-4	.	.	TGTGCCAGCAGCTCCCTCGAGGAAAAACTGTTTTTT	CASSSLEEKLFF
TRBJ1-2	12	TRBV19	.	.	TGTGCCAGTAGACCCCTTTCGGATGGCTACACCTTC	CASRPLSDGYTF
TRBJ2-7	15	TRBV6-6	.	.	TGTGCCAGCAGTTACTCCGCAGGGGCGGCCTACGAGCAGTACTTC	CASSYSAGAAYEQYF
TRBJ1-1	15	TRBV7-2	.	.	TGTGCCAGCAGCTTCGAGACAGGCACCTTGAATGAAGCTTTCTTT	CASSFETGTLNEAFF
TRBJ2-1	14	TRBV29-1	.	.	TGCAGCGTTGAAGGAGCGGCTTCCTACAATGAGCAGTTCTTC	CSVEGAASYNEQFF
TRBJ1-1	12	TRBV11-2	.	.	TGTGCCAGCAGCTTCAGATTCACTGAAGCTTTCTTT	CASSFRFTEAFF
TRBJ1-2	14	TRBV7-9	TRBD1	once	TGTGCCAGCTCGGGACAGGGGCAGGACTATGGCTACACCTTC	CASSGQGQDYGYTF
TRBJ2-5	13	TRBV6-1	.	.	TGTGCCAGCAGTCGGACAGTTCAAGAGACCCAGTACTTC	CASSRTVQETQYF
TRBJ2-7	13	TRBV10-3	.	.	TGTGCCATCAAACAGGGAGCTGATTACGAGCAGTACTTC	CAIKQGADYEQYF
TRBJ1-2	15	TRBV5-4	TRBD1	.	TGTGCCAGCAGAACGGGACAGTCGACTAACTATGGCTACACCTTC	CASRTGQSTNYGYTF
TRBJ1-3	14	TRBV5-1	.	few	TGCGCCAGCAAGATGGCTTTAACTGGAAACACCATATATTTT	CASKMALTGNTIYF
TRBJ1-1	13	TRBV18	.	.	TGTGCCAGCTCACCAGCGATGAACACTGAAGCTTTCTTT	CASSPAMNTEAFF
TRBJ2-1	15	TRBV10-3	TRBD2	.	TGTGCCATCAGTTCGACTAGCGGGAGTGCCAATGAGCAGTTCTTC	CAISSTSGSANEQFF
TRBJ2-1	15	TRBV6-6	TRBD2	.	TGTGCCAGCAGCCCAAAGCGGGAGAGCCGCAATGAGCAGTTCTTC	CASSPKRESRNEQFF
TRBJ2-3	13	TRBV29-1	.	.	TGCAGCACGGCTAGCGACCTCACAGATACGCAGTATTTT	CSTASDLTDTQYF
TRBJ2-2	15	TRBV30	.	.	TGTGCCTGGAATAGTCTAGCATCCGATACCGGGGAGCTGTTTTTT	CAWNSLASDTGELFF